This T cell receptor (beta chain) was obtained from a study of vaccination and CD4 T cells after COVID-19. Time point here: late sampling 161 to 241 days after vaccination in three convalescent patients. Stated treatment: roughly 10-day PBMC culture with coronavirus spike peptide pools or control peptides (ViraFEST assay). Sequencing of cultured CD4+ T cell DNA used the Oncomine TCR Beta short-read assay. MiXCR was run by TCRdb on the PCR reads, yielding one entry per CDR3 protein. Of 20,000 to 30,000 distinct CDR3 sequences detected, 35% to 40% appear once; the ten largest clones hold 3% to 4%. Turning to this clonotype: Its target is not known.

Regarding the study as a whole: Spike mono-reactivity was evident in 304 of the 307 vaccine-specific clones derived from convalescent patients.

The CDR3 has 12 amino acids. V gave up 4 bases and J gave up 11 bases, with 17 bases separating them. From germline, CDR1 is SQVTM and CDR2 ANQGSEA. This receptor was obtained from a human donor who had recovered from COVID-19. The chain has TRBV29-1 and TRBJ1-1; a weak D match, TRBD1 (5 bases). Material: CD4+ T cells from blood, cultured in vitro, obtained about 7 months after SARS-CoV-2 vaccination. The CDR3 region is CSVVGAATHAFF. Here the CDR3 DNA reads TGCAGCGTTGTCGGGGCCGCTACTCATGCTTTCTTT.